The 25 T cell receptor beta chains presented below share a single source sample, sequenced in a study of kidney transplant recipient with SARS-CoV-2 infection (dated by TCRdb to the early 2020s). In light of the paper, this sample's time point label describes: pre-pandemic baseline sample and day 111 after first positive SARS-CoV-2 test. Sequenced using an Illumina MiSeq. In TCRdb, the public reads were trimmed at Q25 with fastp and aligned with MiXCR, with productive beta chains retained. CDR3 protein sequences are deduplicated, and each keeps its most common genes and DNA. The sample table records about 250,000 distinct CDR3 sequences; 29% of these occur just once. In total, the top ten clones hold roughly 7% of the sample. The sequencing here drew on a blood sample, taken at baseline and on approximately day 120 from a kidney transplant recipient. All receptors derive from a male patient aged 25-45 years who had COVID-19 and was a kidney transplant recipient. After a transplant, some T cells may be the graft donor's own cells.

In this sample, this clonotype turned up many times. This chain links TRBV5-6 with TRBJ2-1; tentative D call: TRBD2 (6 bases). CDR1 is SGHDT and CDR2 is YYEEEE in the germline V gene. The CDR3 loop spans 15 amino acids. V was clipped by 0 bases and J by 6 bases, with 13 bases between them. CDR3 region: CASSLDHRDSNEQFF. The CDR3 DNA reads TGTGCCAGCAGCTTGGATCACCGGGACTCCAATGAGCAGTTCTTC.

The table lists this clonotype with many counts. CDR3 nucleotide sequence: TGTGCCAGCCGCCCACCGGCAAGTGAAAAACTGTTTTTT. Translated: CASRPPASEKLFF. V gene TRBV6-2 or TRBV6-3 combines with J gene TRBJ1-4; no clear D gene. V shed 8 bases and J shed 7 bases, with 14 bases lying between them. The CDR3 runs 13 residues. Germline assignment: CDR1 MNHEY and CDR2 SVGEGT.

V gene TRBV20-1 combines with J gene TRBJ1-2; tentatively, D is TRBD1 (5 bases). CDR1 DFQATT and CDR2 SNEGSKA come from the germline V gene (reference sequence). V shed 5 bases and J shed 8 bases, with 24 bases lying between them. The CDR3 consists of 15 residues. In nucleotides, the CDR3 is TGCAGTGCTTTTTCCCCAGAGGCAGGGAGAAGCGGCTACACCTTC. Translating it yields CSAFSPEAGRSGYTF.

The chain carries TRBV7-7 and TRBJ1-2; D gene uncertain. Germline V gives CDR1 SSHAT, CDR2 FNYEAQ (reference sequence). The CDR3 runs to 17 residues. Trimming took off 4 bases at V and 4 bases at J, with 22 bases between the two ends. CDR3 sequence (DNA): TGTGCCAGCAGCTCGGATTGTAAGTGCCGAAAGACCTATGGCTACACCTTC. Its translation is CASSSDCKCRKTYGYTF.

This clonotype was counted ten times or more. The genes are TRBV5-8 and TRBJ1-1, with D maybe TRBD1 (5 bases). Per the germline V gene, CDR1 is SGHTS and CDR2 is YDEGEE. The V end was cut by 1 base, the J end by 4 bases, with 8 bases between. This CDR3 comprises 13 residues. The CDR3 nucleotides are TGTGCCAGCAGCTTGAACGGGGGCACTGAAGCTTTCTTT. Protein sequence: CASSLNGGTEAFF.

This clonotype appeared a single time. The junction departs from the called germline gene at one end, perhaps through a read error. The rearrangement links TRBV29-1 to TRBJ2-1; D perhaps matches TRBD2 (5 bases). This CDR3 spans 16 amino acids. The germline V gene has CDR1 SQVTM and CDR2 ANQGSEA. CDR3 region: CSVEAPERKSYNEQLF. Written as DNA, the CDR3 is TGCAGCGTTGAAGCTCCAGAGCGGAAGTCCTACAATGAGCAGCTCTTC.

The rearrangement links TRBV4-2 to TRBJ1-2; D gene uncertain. V was cut by 4 bases and J by 4 bases, with 22 bases left in between. CDR1 and CDR2 (germline): LGHNA, YNFKEQ. This CDR3 comprises 17 residues. The CDR3 DNA follows: TGTGCCAGCAGCCTTTTAATCAAAGGTCGAAAGACCTATGGCTACACCTTC. Translation: CASSLLIKGRKTYGYTF.

Worth noting for this clonotype: A much larger clone differs from this one at a single base, so this may be a read error. V is TRBV5-6 and J is TRBJ1-2; no reliable D call. The CDR3 is 16 residues long. Per the germline V gene, CDR1 is SGHDT and CDR2 is YYEEEE. V shed 7 bases and J shed 4 bases, with 23 bases lying between them. The CDR3 reads CASVDANSRKTYGYTF. CDR3 coding DNA: TGTGCCAGCGTTGACGCCAATAGTCGAAAGACCTATGGCTACACCTTC.

With respect to this clonotype: A far larger clone is one base from this, pointing to a likely read error. The chain joins TRBV7-7 to TRBJ2-5; D is undetermined. Germline V gene lookup returns CDR1 SSHAT and CDR2 FNYEAQ (reference sequence). The CDR3 loop spans 14 amino acids. The CDR3 here is CARSLRYDQETQYF. Here the CDR3 DNA reads TGTGCCCGCAGCTTACGGTACGATCAAGAGACCCAGTACTTC.

At least ten counts were recorded for this clonotype. The chain has TRBV21-1 and TRBJ1-2; the tabulated D call, TRBD1, remains unverified against the DNA. TRBV21-1 is a listed pseudogene. CDR3 length: 17 residues. CDR3 protein: CASSKGGQGARTYGYTF. The DNA for the CDR3 is TGTGCCAGCAGCAAAGGAGGACAGGGGGCGCGCACGTATGGCTACACCTTC.

This clonotype was recorded many times. The V and J genes are TRBV29-1 and TRBJ2-7, with no clear D. This CDR3 contains 13 residues. Trimming stripped 3 bases from V and 2 bases from J, with 11 bases between. Per germline, CDR1 SQVTM and CDR2 ANQGSEA. In DNA, the CDR3 is TGCAGCGTTGATCAACCTCCAACCTACGAGCAGTACTTC. Its protein product is CSVDQPPTYEQYF.

With regard to this clonotype: It may be a read error: a sequence one base away is much more abundant. J is TRBJ1-4 and V is TRBV6-5, with D perhaps matching TRBD1 (6 bases). This CDR3 is 15 amino acids long. Germline values: CDR1 MNHEY, CDR2 SVGAGI. CDR3 region: CGSSYSTGYNEKLFF. The CDR3 DNA reads as TGTGGCAGCAGTTACTCGACAGGATATAATGAAAAACTGTTTTTT.

This chain connects TRBV13 to TRBJ2-1, with D unresolved. The CDR3 contains 14 residues. Deletions cut 1 base from V and 9 bases from J, with 13 bases between. Germline values: CDR1 PRHDT, CDR2 FYEKMQ (reference sequence). CDR3 sequence: CASSLVPQAFEQFF. The CDR3 nucleotides are TGTGCCAGCAGCTTAGTTCCCCAGGCGTTTGAGCAGTTCTTC.

CDR3 sequence (DNA): TGTGGCAGGCCGAGTAGGATAACACAAAGTCGGGCCAACGTCCTGACTTTC. Translated: CGRPSRITQSRANVLTF. The chain joins TRBV8-2 to TRBJ2-6. TRBV8-2 is labeled a pseudogene. The CDR3 is 17 residues long.

This clonotype was seen just once. It may be a read error: a sequence one base away is much more abundant. The rearrangement joins TRBV7-4 to TRBJ1-2; D remains unclear. Germline V gives CDR1 SGHVT, CDR2 SQSDAQ. This CDR3 comprises 17 residues. V lost 5 bases, J lost 4 bases, and 23 bases lay in between. The CDR3 DNA follows: TGTGCCAGCAGCGACAAGATTTCAGCTCGAAAGACCTATGGCTACACCTTC. Translation gives CASSDKISARKTYGYTF.

The chain combines TRBV19 with TRBJ1-2; tentative D call: TRBD1 (5 bases). Germline V gene sequence: CDR1 LNHDA, CDR2 SQIVND (reference sequence). V was trimmed by 5 bases and J by 4 bases, leaving 23 bases between them. This CDR3 region has 17 residues. The CDR3 DNA is TGTGCCAGTAGTGGTGCGAGGACAAATCAAAAGACCTATGGCTACACCTTC. Translating gives CASSGARTNQKTYGYTF.

This clonotype was recorded many times. V is TRBV9 and J is TRBJ2-3, with 7 bases fitting TRBD2. CDR1 and CDR2 (germline): SGDLS, YYNGEE. The V segment lost 9 bases and the J segment 2 bases; nucleotides outside the gene matches: 21. The CDR3 is 18 residues long. In nucleotides, the CDR3 is TGTGCCACCCGGACTAGTTTCTTGAGCTCGCCCATCACAGATACGCAGTATTTT. Translation: CATRTSFLSSPITDTQYF.

The CDR3 nucleotides are TGCGCCAGCCCAGGGGAATCGGTTCGAAAGACCTATGGCTACACCTTC. It specifies CASPGESVRKTYGYTF. The chain links TRBV5-1 to TRBJ1-2, with D maybe TRBD1 (6 bases). There are 16 residues in the CDR3. CDR1 and CDR2 from the germline V gene are SGHRS and YFSETQ. The V gene lost 7 bases and the J gene lost 4 bases, with 23 bases spanning the gap.

The table lists this clonotype with many counts. V is TRBV27 and J is TRBJ2-1, with TRBD1 identical over 7 bases. V was clipped by 6 bases and J by 8 bases; unmatched bases: 13. CDR3 length equals 15 residues. CDR1 is MNHEY and CDR2 is SMNVEV in the germline V gene (reference sequence). CDR3 nucleotides: TGTGCCAGCAGCCCCTCCGACAGGGTGATCGATGAGCAGTTCTTC. Protein product: CASSPSDRVIDEQFF.

With respect to this clonotype: Being one base from a much bigger clone, this may be a read error. V is TRBV9 and J is TRBJ2-7, with 8 bases aligning to TRBD1. V lost 0 bases and J lost 3; bases outside the gene matches: 8. The V gene's germline CDR1 is SGDLS and CDR2 YYNGEE. This CDR3 has 16 amino acids. CDR3 amino acids: CASSVAGTGGYYEQYF. The CDR3 region has the DNA TGTGCCAGCAGCGTAGCGGGGACAGGAGGCTACTACGAGCAGTACTTC.

The chain has TRBV5-1 and TRBJ1-2, with D hard to call. V lost 7 bases and J 4 bases, leaving 23 bases between the germline ends. The germline V gene encodes CDR1 SGHRS and CDR2 YFSETQ. The CDR3 sequence is 16 residues long. CDR3 in amino acids: CASDCSSVRKTYGYTF. The CDR3 nucleotides are TGCGCCAGCGACTGCTCATCGGTTCGAAAGACCTATGGCTACACCTTC.

This clonotype was seen ten or more times. V and J are TRBV30 and TRBJ1-1; no clear D. V shed 4 bases and J shed 7 bases, with 13 bases lying between them. Per the germline V gene, CDR1 is GTSNPN and CDR2 is SVGIG (reference sequence). The length of the CDR3 is 12 residues. The chain's CDR3 is CAWTPDGSEAFF. As DNA, the CDR3 is TGTGCCTGGACCCCAGACGGCAGTGAAGCTTTCTTT.

To note about this clonotype: A much larger clone lies a single base off, so this may be a read error. The chain uses TRBV25-1 and TRBJ1-2, with unresolved D. This CDR3 is 17 amino acids long. Germline-derived CDR1 and CDR2 are MGHDK and SYGVNS. The CDR3 here is CDSSLSTELGKTYGYTF. The CDR3 DNA reads TGTGACAGCAGTCTGAGCACAGAACTGGGAAAGACCTATGGCTACACCTTC.

This clonotype was seen many times. This rearrangement joins TRBV12-3 or TRBV12-4 to TRBJ1-2; D ambiguous. The CDR3 length is 17 residues. V lost 2 bases to trimming and J lost 4 bases, with 20 bases between them. CDR3 loop: CASSLWYSFRKTYGYTF. The CDR3 DNA reads as TGTGCCAGCAGTTTATGGTACAGCTTCCGAAAGACCTATGGCTACACCTTC.

The sample holds many counts of this clonotype. The chain recombines TRBV6-4 with TRBJ2-1; a weak D match, TRBD2 (7 bases). This CDR3 contains 15 residues. The germline V gene encodes CDR1 MRHNA and CDR2 SNTAGT. V shed 2 bases and J shed 4 bases, with 12 bases lying between them. The CDR3 reads CASSDGGAGYNEQFF. For the CDR3, the DNA is TGTGCCAGCAGTGACGGGGGGGCGGGATACAATGAGCAGTTCTTC.